A selection of T cell receptor beta chains follows, all from one sample in a study of T cell responses to AZD1222 COVID-19 vaccine. Using immunoSEQ multiplex PCR, the repertoire was profiled, and TCRdb retains in-frame clones only, with some absent. Of under 130,000 clones in the sample, about four fifths were seen once. The material was peripheral blood, obtained on day 0 of AZD1222 vaccination. The receptors come from an adult in good health. Both conserved end residues are part of each CDR3. The D gene is left open where the match is weak. Clone size appears in some rows only: once, few, many, or a class for an expanded clone.

.,TRBJ1-1,TRBV5-6,.,TGTGCCAGCAGCTTGAGACGGATGAGTGAAGCTTTCTTT,CASSLRRMSEAFF
TRBD1,TRBJ1-1,TRBV9,.,TGTGCCAGCGGATCCCTGACAGGGAGATACACTGAAGCTTTCTTT,CASGSLTGRYTEAFF
.,TRBJ2-1,TRBV9,.,TGTGCCAGCAGCGTAGCAAACTCTCCCTCCTACAATGAGCAGTTCTTC,CASSVANSPSYNEQFF
.,TRBJ2-2,TRBV5-1,.,TGCGCCAGCAGGGCGGCAGGGAACACCGGGGAGCTGTTTTTT,CASRAAGNTGELFF
.,TRBJ1-2,TRBV18,.,TGTGCCAGCTCACCGGCCGAGTCCGGTATCAGCTATGGCTACACCTTC,CASSPAESGISYGYTF
.,TRBJ2-7,TRBV23-1,.,TGCGCCAGCAGTCAATCCCACCGCCCATTATCCTACGAGCAGTACTTC,CASSQSHRPLSYEQYF
TRBD1,TRBJ1-3,TRBV19,.,TGTGCCAGTAGTATCAGAGGGACAGCCCGAGGAAACACCATATATTTT,CASSIRGTARGNTIYF
.,TRBJ1-2,TRBV10-3,.,TGTGCCATCACTCAGGGGATGCTGAACTATGGCTACACCTTC,CAITQGMLNYGYTF
.,TRBJ1-2,TRBV2,once,TGTGCCAGCAGTAAAAAGACAGGCGTCGCTGGCTACACCTTC,CASSKKTGVAGYTF
.,TRBJ2-5,TRBV19,.,TGTGCCAGTAGTATCGGACGGAGCTCGGGGCCAAAAGAGACCCAGTACTTC,CASSIGRSSGPKETQYF
TRBD1,TRBJ1-2,TRBV5-1,.,TGCGCCAGCAGCCCGGGACAGGCTGGGCCTTATGGCTACACCTTC,CASSPGQAGPYGYTF